This TCR beta chain emerged from a study of blood T cell repertoires in COVID-19. Study as a whole: Both acute and convalescent COVID-19 samples were obtained from the United States, Italy and Spain. PBMCs, B-cell-depleted T cells, or T cells provided the cDNA or gDNA that made up the material.

Recovered status applied to Cohort 3 donors who had two consecutive negative PCRs. It also applied to those with clearance or with symptom resolution. Looked up from germline, CDR1 is SGHNT and CDR2 is YENEEA. The CDR3 has 15 amino acids. V was pared by 2 bases and J by 4 bases, with 5 bases of the junction left unmatched. Source study methods: Amplification of reference gene primers was used by the study to estimate nucleated cell counts. Clones were sequenced by immunoSEQ multiplex PCR, and TCRdb holds only the in-frame ones, with some missing. From that table come the V and J calls and clone size; the DNA was used to work out D and trimming. Here the sample spans about 300,000 clones, approximately 84% being singletons.

The sequence was collected from a young man who had recovered from COVID-19. Material for sequencing was PBMCs or T cells enriched from blood (not recorded which). This chain connects TRBV11-3 to TRBJ2-7; 10 bases match TRBD1. The CDR3 DNA reads TGTGCCAGCAGCTTACCGGGACAGGGGATTTACGAGCAGTACTTC. Its translation: CASSLPGQGIYEQYF.